Below are 3 T cell receptor beta chains sequenced from a single sample in a study of radiation and T cells in renal cell carcinoma. Produced via immunoSEQ multiplex PCR; TCRdb's table is partial and in-frame only. The sample consists of 100,000 to 150,000 clones, approximately 85% of them appearing once. Described time point: blood 2 weeks post-SBRT. Treatment indicated: 15 Gy SBRT to primary tumor, nephrectomy 4 weeks later. The material was blood, obtained from a patient whose treatment included radiotherapy and nephrectomy. These receptors were obtained from a man aged 50 to 60 with renal cell carcinoma.

The chain links TRBV14 to TRBJ2-1; 13 positions match TRBD2. The CDR3 runs to 16 residues. Germline values: CDR1 SGHDN, CDR2 FVKESK. Trimming took 0 bases from V and 8 from J; bases not matched to a gene: 4. Here the CDR3 DNA reads TGTGCCAGCAGCCAAGAACTAGCGGGGGGGCTATATGAGCAGTTCTTC. Translating it yields CASSQELAGGLYEQFF.

V gene TRBV19 combines with J gene TRBJ2-7; either TRBD1 or TRBD2 may fit D (6 bases each). The V end was cut by 8 bases, the J end by 3 bases, with 23 bases between. CDR1 LNHDA and CDR2 SQIVND come from the germline V gene (reference sequence). CDR3 size: 16 residues. The CDR3 DNA is TGTGCCAGTTCTCCACCCGCGGGGACATTCAACTACGAGCAGTACTTC. It yields the protein CASSPPAGTFNYEQYF.

DNA for the CDR3: TGCGCCAGCAGCCAAGAGCCGACTAGTCTAGGGTACAATGAGCAGTTCTTC. The encoded protein is CASSQEPTSLGYNEQFF. The V and J genes are TRBV4-1 and TRBJ2-1; possible D gene TRBD2, 6 bases. This CDR3 has 17 amino acids. Per germline, CDR1 MGHRA and CDR2 YSYEKL. V was cut by 0 bases and J by 4 bases, with 16 bases left in between.